This T cell receptor beta chain was sequenced in a study of T cell responses to AZD1222 COVID-19 vaccine. The CDR3 runs to 17 residues. V gave up 3 bases and J gave up 1 base, with 17 bases separating them. The V gene's germline CDR1 is SGDLS and CDR2 YYNGEE. Sequencing used immunoSEQ multiplex PCR; TCRdb keeps in-frame clones, though not all of them. The top ten hold more than 3% of the sample, which has around 140,000 clones, 92% seen once. Details on this clone: Its antigen is unknown.

Study observations and caveats: A mostly white British donor set with more females was recruited, and clonal diversity was possibly underestimated. At 160-218 and 743-854, vaccine-associated CD4 TCRs were dominant, and they spanned spike. The number of AZD1222 recipients seropositive at baseline was only five to seven. Within unmutated variant regions lay the reported targets of nearly half of spike-specific TCRs.

Sample: peripheral blood, taken on day 0 of AZD1222 vaccination. This TCR derives from an adult in good health. V usage is TRBV9 and J usage is TRBJ2-1, with D perhaps TRBD1 or TRBD2 (5 bases each). The CDR3 loop reads CASSAISGRVSYNEQFF. The CDR3 DNA reads TGTGCCAGCAGCGCTATCTCGGGACGGGTATCCTACAATGAGCAGTTCTTC.